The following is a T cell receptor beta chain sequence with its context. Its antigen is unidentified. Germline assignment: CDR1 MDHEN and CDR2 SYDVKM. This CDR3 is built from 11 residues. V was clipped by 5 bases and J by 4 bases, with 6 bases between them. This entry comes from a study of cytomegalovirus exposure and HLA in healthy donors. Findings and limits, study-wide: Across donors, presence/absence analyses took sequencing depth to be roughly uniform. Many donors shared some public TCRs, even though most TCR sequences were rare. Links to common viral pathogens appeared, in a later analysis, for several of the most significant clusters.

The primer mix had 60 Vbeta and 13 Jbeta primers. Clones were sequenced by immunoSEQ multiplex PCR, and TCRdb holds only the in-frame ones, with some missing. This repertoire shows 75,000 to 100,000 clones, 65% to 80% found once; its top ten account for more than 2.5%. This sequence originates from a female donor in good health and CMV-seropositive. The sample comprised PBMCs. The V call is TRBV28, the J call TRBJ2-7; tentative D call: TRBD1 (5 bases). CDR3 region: CASSQGYEQYF. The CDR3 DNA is TGTGCCAGCAGTCAGGGTTACGAGCAGTACTTC.